The 19 T cell receptor beta chains below all came from one sample that was sequenced in a study of blood T cell repertoires in COVID-19. The method was immunoSEQ multiplex PCR; TCRdb's version includes in-frame clones alone and lacks a portion of them. The sample lists 55,000 or so clones, roughly 85% seen once, with roughly 12% in the top ten. The sample comprised peripheral blood. These receptors all stem from a human donor in a cohort sampled during active COVID-19.

CDR3 sequence reads: CASSIRPVRTVETQYF. CDR3 DNA sequence: TGTGCCAGTAGTATCAGGCCCGTGCGGACTGTTGAGACCCAGTACTTC. The chain joins TRBV19 to TRBJ2-5, with D tentatively TRBD2 (5 bases). The V gene's germline CDR1 is LNHDA and CDR2 SQIVND (reference sequence). CDR3 length: 16 residues. Trimming cost V 3 bases and J 5 bases, with 19 bases left between them.

The chain links TRBV23-1 to TRBJ2-7; D might be TRBD1 (5 bases). TRBV23-1 is marked as an open reading frame, function uncertain. The CDR3 contains 13 residues. V was cut by 10 bases and J by 3 bases, with 16 bases left in between. The CDR3 here is CAILRARDYEQYF. The CDR3 DNA sequence: TGCGCCATCCTAAGGGCCAGGGACTACGAGCAGTACTTC.

V and J are TRBV6-5 and TRBJ1-1, with 9 bases identical to TRBD1. Germline CDR1 MNHEY, CDR2 SVGAGI. V was clipped by 7 bases and J by 11 bases; unmatched bases: 8. The CDR3 contains 12 residues. The CDR3 nucleotides are TGTGCCAGCACCCCGGACAGGGGAGGCGCTTTCTTT. The encoded protein is CASTPDRGGAFF.

The chain has TRBV7-6 and TRBJ1-1, with D tentatively TRBD1 (5 bases). Trimming pared 1 base from V and 5 bases from J, leaving 20 bases between. The CDR3 is 17 amino acids. The germline V gene has CDR1 SGHVS and CDR2 FNYEAQ. CDR3 DNA sequence: TGTGCCAGCAGCTTAGGGATTAGCCGGCAGGGAGGGACTGAAGCTTTCTTT. Protein: CASSLGISRQGGTEAFF.

In its sample, this clone was seen once. V and J are TRBV5-1 and TRBJ1-4; D is possibly TRBD1 (5 bases). This CDR3 is built from 15 residues. Per germline, CDR1 SGHRS and CDR2 YFSETQ. V shed 2 bases and J shed 4 bases, with 12 bases lying between them. The CDR3 DNA sequence: TGCGCCAGCAGCTTAAACCCAGGGAATAATGAAAAACTGTTTTTT. It codes for CASSLNPGNNEKLFF.

The chain is built from TRBV30 and TRBJ2-3, with D tentatively TRBD2 (6 bases). Germline V gene data show CDR1 as GTSNPN and CDR2 as SVGIG (reference sequence). V was clipped by 5 bases and J by 8 bases, with 17 bases between them. This CDR3 contains 13 residues. Here the CDR3 DNA reads TGTGCCTGGGGGGCGACGGCCGGGGGTACGCAGTATTTT. Its translation: CAWGATAGGTQYF.

The genes are TRBV28 and TRBJ1-4; D gene uncertain. The CDR3 covers 14 residues. V dropped 2 bases and J dropped 3 bases, with 7 bases sitting between them. CDR1 MDHEN and CDR2 SYDVKM come from the germline V gene. In DNA, the CDR3 is TGTGCCAGCAGTTTAGTGGCCTCTAATGAAAAACTGTTTTTT. Residues: CASSLVASNEKLFF.

CDR3 region: CASSRGADGRNTIYF. CDR3 nucleotide sequence: TGTGCCAGCAGTCGCGGGGCGGATGGCCGAAACACCATATATTTT. J is TRBJ1-3 and V is TRBV6-5, with D perhaps TRBD1 (5 bases). Looked up from germline, CDR1 is MNHEY and CDR2 is SVGAGI. The CDR3 is 15 residues long. V was trimmed by 5 bases and J by 5 bases, leaving 16 bases between them.

V gene TRBV18 combines with J gene TRBJ2-1; D is perhaps TRBD1 (6 bases). Germline CDR1 is KGHSH and CDR2 is LQKENI. The CDR3 runs to 15 residues. V was pared by 4 bases and J by 3 bases, with 13 bases between. The CDR3 reads CASSRSRGDYNEQFF. As DNA, the CDR3 is TGTGCCAGCTCACGAAGCAGGGGTGACTACAATGAGCAGTTCTTC.

The chain carries TRBV7-9 and TRBJ1-3, with D possibly being TRBD1 (6 bases). This CDR3 contains 13 residues. Trimming stripped 11 bases from V and 0 bases from J, with 11 bases between. CDR1 and CDR2 (germline): SEHNR, FQNEAQ (reference sequence). The CDR3 sequence: CAGTQGSGNTIYF. For the CDR3, the DNA is TGTGCCGGAACACAGGGCTCTGGAAACACCATATATTTT.

This chain uses TRBV2 with TRBJ1-1; a possible D gene is TRBD1 (5 bases). Per the germline V gene, CDR1 is SNHLY and CDR2 is FYNNEI. The V end lost 6 bases, the J end lost 5 bases, and 16 bases lay between the germline ends. There are 14 residues in the CDR3. For the CDR3, the DNA is TGTGCCAGCAGCTTCAGGAGGGGTGGGACTGAAGCTTTCTTT. Translated, it gives CASSFRRGGTEAFF.

This clone has just one count. The chain links TRBV25-1 to TRBJ1-1, with TRBD1 as a possible D gene (6 bases). Per germline, CDR1 MGHDK and CDR2 SYGVNS. There are 16 residues in the CDR3. V dropped 1 base and J dropped 2 bases, with 14 bases sitting between them. CDR3 bases: TGTGCCAGCAGTGAATCCCAGGGGATAAGAAACACTGAAGCTTTCTTT. This encodes CASSESQGIRNTEAFF.

The V call is TRBV24-1, the J call TRBJ1-5; D is perhaps TRBD1 (5 bases). V lost 3 bases, J lost 5 bases, and 10 bases lay in between. The CDR3 has 14 amino acids. Germline lookup yields CDR1 KGHDR and CDR2 SFDVKD. The CDR3 nucleotides read TGTGCCACCAGTGATGCAGGGTGGGATCAGCCCCAGCATTTT. Translated, it gives CATSDAGWDQPQHF.

As DNA, the CDR3 is TGTGCCAGCTCACCAGGGGACAGGGGGCCTAATTCACCCCTCCACTTT. As protein: CASSPGDRGPNSPLHF. V usage is TRBV18 and J usage is TRBJ1-6; 12 bases fit TRBD1. V lost 2 bases, J lost 6 bases, and 2 bases stayed unmatched. Germline values: CDR1 KGHSH, CDR2 LQKENI. The CDR3 loop spans 16 amino acids.

The chain couples TRBV7-2 to TRBJ2-2; 12 bases match TRBD2. From germline, CDR1 is SGHTA and CDR2 FQGNSA. After removal of 5 bases from V and 5 bases from J, the junction contained 9 bases not matched to a gene. The CDR3 runs 17 residues. CDR3 sequence reads: CASSPAPSGRGTGELFF. The CDR3 DNA reads as TGTGCCAGCAGCCCCGCCCCTAGCGGGAGGGGGACCGGGGAGCTGTTTTTT.

CDR3 residues: CASSLVQGTGYNEKLFF. CDR3 bases: TGCGCCAGCAGCTTGGTACAAGGGACAGGCTATAATGAAAAACTGTTTTTT. The rearrangement links TRBV5-1 to TRBJ1-4; TRBD1 matches at 8 bases. The germline CDR1 and CDR2 sequences are SGHRS and YFSETQ. V trimming: 0 bases; J trimming: 4 bases; junction bases outside the gene matches: 8. The CDR3 runs 17 residues.

In DNA form, the CDR3 reads TGCGCCAGCAGCTCGGGACTAGCGGGGGCCTACAATGAGCAGTTCTTC. It specifies CASSSGLAGAYNEQFF. The J gene is TRBJ2-1, the V gene TRBV5-1, with 14 bases fitting TRBD2. Germline CDR1 SGHRS, CDR2 YFSETQ. Germline trimming cut 3 bases from V and 2 bases from J; bases unmatched to any gene: 1. The CDR3 spans 16 residues.

This clone was seen once. The genes are TRBV10-3 and TRBJ1-2; D gene ambiguous. The CDR3 consists of 13 residues. CDR1 and CDR2 (germline): ENHRY, SYGVKD. Trimming took 3 bases from V and 0 from J, leaving 5 bases between them. In DNA form, the CDR3 reads TGTGCCATCAGTGATGACTCTAACTATGGCTACACCTTC. Its translation: CAISDDSNYGYTF.

This chain connects TRBV7-9 to TRBJ2-7; 7 bases map to TRBD1. CDR3 length: 13 residues. Germline trimming cut 5 bases from V and 6 bases from J; bases unmatched to any gene: 7. The V gene's germline CDR1 is SEHNR and CDR2 FQNEAQ (reference sequence). The CDR3 coding sequence is TGTGCCAGCAGCCCAGACCGGACAGGCGAGCAGTACTTC. This codes for CASSPDRTGEQYF.